What follows are 31 T cell receptor beta chains derived from one specimen sequenced in a study of control samples from healthy donors and cancer patients (dated by TCRdb to about 2020). Libraries were built with the immunoSEQ multiplex PCR assay. In its TCRdb copy, this immuneACCESS table keeps in-frame sequences only and misses some clones. Where compared with another copy, unresolved V genes explain less than half of these, and the others have no known cause. The sample profile shows about 120,000 clones; more than 75% of them were found once. The ten largest clones capture 2% to 3% of the sample. The sequenced sample consisted of blood. The receptors were sampled from a woman aged 70 to 79 in good health.

The chain links TRBV14 to TRBJ2-5; a weak D match, TRBD2 (6 bases). Deletions cut 0 bases from V and 5 bases from J, with 16 bases between. Per germline, CDR1 SGHDN and CDR2 FVKESK. The CDR3 length is 16 residues. CDR3 bases: TGTGCCAGCAGCCAAGACCCCCGCTTGGGGAGGGAGACCCAGTACTTC. Translating gives CASSQDPRLGRETQYF.

The J gene is TRBJ1-5, the V gene TRBV2; D not resolved. CDR1 is SNHLY, CDR2 FYNNEI, per germline. This CDR3 spans 14 amino acids. The V end was cut by 4 bases, the J end by 3 bases, with 10 bases between. The CDR3: CASSGARTNQPQHF. CDR3 DNA: TGTGCCAGCAGTGGGGCCAGGACCAATCAGCCCCAGCATTTT.

The chain employs TRBV19 and TRBJ2-7; 9 positions agree with TRBD1. The V gene's germline CDR1 is LNHDA and CDR2 SQIVND (reference sequence). The CDR3 has 13 residues. With V trimmed by 3 bases and J by 4 bases, 1 base remained unmatched. The CDR3 DNA reads as TGTGCCAGTAGTATGGGACAGGGTTACGAGCAGTACTTC. This encodes CASSMGQGYEQYF.

V is TRBV19 and J is TRBJ1-2; D gene uncertain. The V end was cut by 9 bases, the J end by 2 bases, with 13 bases between. The V gene's germline CDR1 is LNHDA and CDR2 SQIVND (reference sequence). CDR3 length: 13 residues. CDR3 residues: CASAGRTNYGYTF. Written as DNA, the CDR3 is TGTGCCAGCGCCGGACGGACCAACTATGGCTACACCTTC. Drawing the rest from reference TRBV19 and TRBJ1-2, the complete variable domain is DGGITQSPKYLFRKEGQNVTLSCEQNLNHDAMYWYRQDPGQGLRLIYYSQIVNDFQKGDIAEGYSVSREKKESFPLTVTSAQKNPTAFYLCASAGRTNYGYTFGSGTRLTVV.

The chain carries TRBV10-3 and TRBJ1-5; maybe TRBD1 (6 bases). The CDR3 loop spans 14 amino acids. In germline, CDR1 is ENHRY, CDR2 SYGVKD. Deletions cut 7 bases from V and 3 bases from J, with 13 bases between. CDR3 DNA: TGTGCCATCAAACCGACAGGCCTCAATCAGCCCCAGCATTTT. Its translation: CAIKPTGLNQPQHF.

The chain is built from TRBV9 and TRBJ2-1; 7 nucleotides align to TRBD2. This CDR3 contains 14 residues. Germline V gene sequence: CDR1 SGDLS, CDR2 YYNGEE. V trimming: 5 bases; J trimming: 5 bases; junction bases outside the gene matches: 7. CDR3 in amino acids: CASRGGTSDNEQFF. CDR3 nucleotides: TGTGCCAGCAGGGGCGGTACTAGCGACAATGAGCAGTTCTTC.

The chain is built from TRBV16 and TRBJ1-2; D gene uncertain. The CDR3 covers 14 residues. The V end was cut by 0 bases, the J end by 4 bases, with 9 bases between. Germline CDR1 is KGHSY and CDR2 is FQNENV. In DNA, the CDR3 is TGTGCCAGCAGCCAATCAGGCCCCAGCTATGGCTACACCTTC. Amino acids: CASSQSGPSYGYTF.

The gene calls are TRBV5-5 and TRBJ2-5; D remains unclear. The CDR3 extends over 14 amino acids. Germline-derived CDR1 and CDR2 are SGHKS and YYEKEE (reference sequence). V was pared by 1 base and J by 1 base, with 8 bases between. The CDR3 reads CASSLLAVQETQYF. CDR3 nucleotide sequence: TGTGCCAGCAGCTTGTTGGCGGTCCAAGAGACCCAGTACTTC.

This clone showed up just once. V is TRBV27 and J is TRBJ1-1, with 7 bases aligning to TRBD1. The CDR3 spans 17 residues. V lost 3 bases to trimming and J lost 1 base; unmatched junction nucleotides: 11. Germline CDR1 MNHEY, CDR2 SMNVEV (reference sequence). The CDR3 nucleotides are TGTGCCAGCAGTTTCCTACCGGGACAGAGGAAGAACACTGAAGCTTTCTTT. This encodes CASSFLPGQRKNTEAFF.

In nucleotides, the CDR3 is TGTGCCAGCAGCTCGAGATCCAGGGGGACGGGGTACTTC. Its protein product is CASSSRSRGTGYF. The chain is built from TRBV11-2 and TRBJ2-7, with 7 bases fitting TRBD1. V dropped 4 bases and J dropped 12; count of bases not matched to a gene: 12. CDR1 is SGHAT, CDR2 FQNNGV, per germline. The CDR3 runs to 13 residues. The full variable domain, its missing parts supplied by reference TRBV11-2 and TRBJ2-7, is EAGVAQSPRYKIIEKRQSVAFWCNPISGHATLYWYQQILGQGPKLLIQFQNNGVVDDSQLPKDRFSAERLKGVDSTLKIQPAKLEDSAVYLCASSSRSRGTGYFGPGTRLTVT.

This sequence joins TRBV11-2 and TRBJ2-3; TRBD1 matches at 11 bases. V was clipped by 4 bases and J by 1 base; unmatched bases: 10. The CDR3 runs 18 residues. The germline CDR1 and CDR2 sequences are SGHAT and FQNNGV. Written as DNA, the CDR3 is TGTGCCAGCAGCTCCCGGGGGACAGGGGGAATCGGCACAGATACGCAGTATTTT. It encodes CASSSRGTGGIGTDTQYF.

This clone was found once. The chain combines TRBV7-8 with TRBJ2-5; a possible D gene is TRBD2 (6 bases). The V end lost 5 bases, the J end lost 5 bases, and 18 bases lay between the germline ends. The CDR3 has 15 amino acids. From germline, CDR1 is SGHVS and CDR2 FQNEAQ. The CDR3 loop reads CASSTYGGDLETQYF. CDR3 in DNA: TGTGCCAGCAGCACATATGGCGGGGATCTGGAGACCCAGTACTTC.

This chain uses TRBV14 with TRBJ1-2; 8 positions agree with TRBD1. V dropped 4 bases and J dropped 7; count of bases not matched to a gene: 5. The germline V gene encodes CDR1 SGHDN and CDR2 FVKESK. This CDR3 has 13 residues. The CDR3 region has the DNA TGTGCCAGCAGCCCGGACAGGGCAGGTGGCTACACCTTC. Amino acid sequence: CASSPDRAGGYTF.

This sequence joins TRBV3-1 (or the pseudogene TRBV3-2) and TRBJ1-6; possible D gene TRBD1, 6 bases. The germline CDR1 and CDR2 sequences are LGHDT and YNNKEL (reference sequence). CDR3 length: 16 residues. Trimming left V 0 bases short and J 6 bases short, with 12 bases between. The CDR3 region has the DNA TGTGCCAGCAGCCAAGATTGGGGGGCAGTTAATTCACCCCTCCACTTT. Its protein is CASSQDWGAVNSPLHF.

The rearrangement links TRBV5-8 to TRBJ2-7; tentatively, D is TRBD2 (5 bases). Trimming left V 3 bases short and J 5 bases short, with 12 bases between. The CDR3 has 13 residues. Germline CDR1 is SGHTS and CDR2 is YDEGEE. CDR3 sequence reads: CASSWELRHEQYF. The CDR3 DNA sequence: TGTGCCAGCAGCTGGGAGCTGAGACACGAGCAGTACTTC.

The rearrangement uses TRBV7-2 and TRBJ2-3; no firm D call. The germline gives CDR1 SGHTA, CDR2 FQGNSA. The CDR3 is 15 amino acids. The ends were cut back, 8 bases at V and 1 base at J, with 16 bases in the middle. The CDR3 nucleotides are TGTGCCAGCTCCCGACTGGTTGCCGGCACAGATACGCAGTATTTT. Its translation: CASSRLVAGTDTQYF.

V and J are TRBV3-1 (or the pseudogene TRBV3-2) and TRBJ2-3; 11 bases agree with TRBD2. Losses at the gene ends were 2 bases for V and 5 bases for J; bases not matched to a gene: 12. Germline V lookup: CDR1 LGHDT, CDR2 YNNKEL (reference sequence). The CDR3 length is 18 residues. CDR3 residues: CASSQRKVAGGQGDTQYF. The DNA for the CDR3 is TGTGCCAGCAGCCAAAGAAAGGTAGCGGGGGGGCAAGGAGATACGCAGTATTTT.

This CDR3 is CASSGRVRSGSYEQYF. In DNA, the CDR3 is TGCGCCAGCAGCGGCAGGGTCCGGTCCGGCTCCTACGAGCAGTACTTC. The chain recombines TRBV5-1 with TRBJ2-7, with D possibly matching TRBD1 (5 bases). This CDR3 is 16 amino acids long. Deletions cut 4 bases from V and 0 bases from J, with 17 bases between. Germline CDR1 and CDR2: SGHRS and YFSETQ.

This clone was picked up one time. The rearrangement links TRBV6-2 or TRBV6-3 to TRBJ2-7; D gene unclear. The CDR3 length is 12 residues. Germline CDR1 reads MNHEY; CDR2 reads SVGEGT. Deletions cut 1 base from V and 2 bases from J, with 3 bases between. CDR3 region: CASSYFPYEQYF. Written as DNA, the CDR3 is TGTGCCAGCAGTTACTTCCCCTACGAGCAGTACTTC.

The chain couples TRBV5-1 to TRBJ1-1; weak D call: TRBD1 (6 bases). There are 14 residues in the CDR3. V was cut by 5 bases and J by 3 bases, with 14 bases left in between. CDR1 SGHRS and CDR2 YFSETQ come from the germline V gene. CDR3 sequence: CASSLDRRDTEAFF. CDR3 in DNA: TGCGCCAGCAGTCTTGACAGGAGGGACACTGAAGCTTTCTTT.

The chain uses TRBV19 and TRBJ2-3; the match to TRBD2 covers 14 bases. CDR3 length equals 16 residues. Unmatched junction bases numbered 6, after V lost 4 bases and J lost 6 bases. In germline, CDR1 is LNHDA, CDR2 SQIVND (reference sequence). The CDR3 protein is CASSTTSGGAQDTQYF. The CDR3 nucleotides are TGTGCCAGTAGTACGACTAGCGGGGGGGCCCAGGATACGCAGTATTTT.

Concerning this clone itself: Germline and junction disagree at one end, which may indicate a read error. The chain links TRBV24-1 to TRBJ1-2, with D tentatively TRBD1 (5 bases). The germline V gene encodes CDR1 KGHDR and CDR2 SFDVKD. The CDR3 loop spans 12 amino acids. This CDR3 is CATSDWTRFLSF. CDR3 bases: TGTGCCACCAGTGATTGGACACGGTTTCTATCCTTC.

V gene TRBV5-1 combines with J gene TRBJ1-1; 7 bases match TRBD1. The CDR3 consists of 14 residues. Germline V gene data show CDR1 as SGHRS and CDR2 as YFSETQ. V gave up 4 bases and J gave up 3 bases; unmatched junction bases: 6. In nucleotides, the CDR3 is TGCGCCAGCAGCAGGGACAGCTACGACACTGAAGCTTTCTTT. Translation: CASSRDSYDTEAFF.

The V call is TRBV28, the J call TRBJ1-6; D ambiguous. V was pared by 4 bases and J by 13 bases, with 11 bases between. Germline CDR1 and CDR2: MDHEN and SYDVKM. The CDR3 runs to 12 residues. The CDR3 region is CASSSGVRPLHF. CDR3 in DNA: TGTGCCAGCAGTTCAGGAGTGCGGCCCCTCCACTTT.

This chain connects TRBV28 to TRBJ1-2; D perhaps matches TRBD1 (5 bases). CDR3 length: 13 amino acids. V dropped 3 bases and J dropped 8 bases, with 13 bases sitting between them. CDR1 and CDR2 (germline): MDHEN, SYDVKM. The CDR3 spells CASSFQSGVGYTF. CDR3 in DNA: TGTGCCAGCAGTTTTCAATCGGGGGTGGGCTACACCTTC.

This chain links TRBV5-1 with TRBJ1-4, with D possibly matching TRBD1 (5 bases). This CDR3 region has 17 residues. V gave up 0 bases and J gave up 2 bases, with 14 bases separating them. Looked up from germline, CDR1 is SGHRS and CDR2 is YFSETQ. CDR3 sequence: CASSLGRGPDTNEKLFF. CDR3 sequence (DNA): TGCGCCAGCAGCTTGGGGAGGGGTCCGGATACTAATGAAAAACTGTTTTTT. Complete variable domain (other parts from reference TRBV5-1 and TRBJ1-4): KAGVTQTPRYLIKTRGQQVTLSCSPISGHRSVSWYQQTPGQGLQFLFEYFSETQRNKGNFPGRFSGRQFSNSRSEMNVSTLELGDSALYLCASSLGRGPDTNEKLFFGSGTQLSVL.

This clone showed up just a few times. This chain joins TRBV20-1 and TRBJ1-2, with a tentative D call TRBD1 (5 bases). Trimming pared 3 bases from V and 8 bases from J, leaving 10 bases between. This CDR3 contains 11 residues. CDR1 is DFQATT and CDR2 is SNEGSKA in the germline V gene (reference sequence). The CDR3 nucleotides read TGCAGTGCTAGTTTCGGGGACGGCTACACCTTC. Amino acids: CSASFGDGYTF.

V gene TRBV10-3 combines with J gene TRBJ1-6, with 7 bases identical to TRBD1. J gave up 5 bases and V 2 bases, and 3 bases lay outside the gene matches. This CDR3 has 15 amino acids. Germline values: CDR1 ENHRY, CDR2 SYGVKD. CDR3 sequence (DNA): TGTGCCATCAGTGAGGGGACAGCACATAATTCACCCCTCCACTTT. Protein: CAISEGTAHNSPLHF.

The chain uses TRBV5-1 and TRBJ2-3, with D uncertain. Trimming left V 3 bases short and J 1 base short, with 18 bases between. The CDR3 contains 17 residues. Germline loops: CDR1 SGHRS, CDR2 YFSETQ. The CDR3 is CASSSTPRGLGTDTQYF. DNA of the CDR3: TGCGCCAGCAGCTCTACCCCCCGCGGCCTGGGCACAGATACGCAGTATTTT.

Concerning this clone: This CDR3 is also generated by other DNA sequences in the sample. In nucleotides, the CDR3 is TGTGCCAGTACCCGGGGAGGATCAGGAAACACCATATATTTT. Its translation is CASTRGGSGNTIYF. The J gene is TRBJ1-3, the V gene TRBV19; D ambiguous. V lost 7 bases and J 4 bases, leaving 14 bases between the germline ends. The CDR3 covers 14 residues. In germline, CDR1 is LNHDA, CDR2 SQIVND (reference sequence).

The rearrangement links TRBV12-3 or TRBV12-4 to TRBJ2-5; TRBD1 or TRBD2 may be the D gene (6 bases each). The CDR3 extends over 13 amino acids. Trimming left V 6 bases short and J 7 bases short, with 15 bases between. This chain's CDR3 is CASRPGGPRTQYF. The CDR3 DNA follows: TGTGCCAGCAGACCCGGGGGCCCCAGGACCCAGTACTTC.